One sample yielded the 9 T cell receptor beta chains listed below, sequenced in a study of blood T cell repertoires in COVID-19 (dated by TCRdb to the early 2020s). Library construction relied on the immunoSEQ multiplex PCR assay. Drawn from immuneACCESS, this table holds only the in-frame rearrangements with V and J called that TCRdb kept. Clones are partly lost; checked studies trace under half to an unresolved V gene and leave the rest unexplained. Present in this sample are around 110,000 clones, approximately 84% of which were seen just once. In total, the top ten clones hold less than 8% of the sample. The material sequenced was peripheral blood. Every receptor here comes from a man aged 65 to 85 with active or convalescent COVID-19.

In this sample, this clone turned up a few times. V gene TRBV11-3 combines with J gene TRBJ2-5; 15 bases are a match to TRBD2. Germline V CDR1 and CDR2: SGHNT, YENEEA. V lost 5 bases and J lost 5; bases outside the gene matches: 6. The CDR3 runs 16 residues. The CDR3 reads CASSKGLAGGVETQYF. The CDR3 DNA reads TGTGCCAGCAGCAAGGGACTAGCGGGAGGTGTGGAGACCCAGTACTTC. Complete variable domain (other parts from reference TRBV11-3 and TRBJ2-5): EAGVVQSPRYKIIEKKQPVAFWCNPISGHNTLYWYLQNLGQGPELLIRYENEEAVDDSQLPKDRFSAERLKGVDSTLKIQPAELGDSAVYLCASSKGLAGGVETQYFGPGTRLLVL.

V is TRBV11-2 and J is TRBJ2-3; no firm D call. Germline V gene data show CDR1 as SGHAT and CDR2 as FQNNGV. The V and J ends lost 5 bases and 2 bases respectively, with 11 bases between them. CDR3 length: 14 amino acids. Here the CDR3 DNA reads TGTGCCAGCAGCCAACTCGAGATCACAGATACGCAGTATTTT. Translated: CASSQLEITDTQYF.

J is TRBJ2-7 and V is TRBV5-6, with D perhaps matching TRBD2 (5 bases). The CDR3 extends over 12 amino acids. Germline V lookup: CDR1 SGHDT, CDR2 YYEEEE. The V end lost 3 bases, the J end lost 6 bases, and 10 bases lay between the germline ends. The CDR3 nucleotides read TGTGCCAGCAGCTACTACAGCGGCGAGCAGTACTTC. Translated, it gives CASSYYSGEQYF.

V is TRBV27 and J is TRBJ2-3; 9 bases are a match to TRBD2. The trim removed 5 bases at V and 0 bases at J, leaving 6 bases unmatched. The CDR3 consists of 16 residues. Germline V gene sequence: CDR1 MNHEY, CDR2 SMNVEV (reference sequence). The CDR3 DNA follows: TGTGCCAGCAGTCCCCAGACTAGCGGTAGCACAGATACGCAGTATTTT. Translating it yields CASSPQTSGSTDTQYF.

The chain couples TRBV6-1 to TRBJ1-1, with 8 bases matching TRBD1. This CDR3 has 16 residues. Per the germline V gene, CDR1 is MNHNS and CDR2 is SASEGT. The J segment lost 4 bases and the V segment lost 4 bases, leaving 11 bases of the junction unmatched. The CDR3 loop reads CASSAPRQGPSTEAFF. In nucleotides, the CDR3 is TGTGCCAGCAGTGCCCCGAGACAGGGGCCATCCACTGAAGCTTTCTTT.

The V and J genes are TRBV7-2 and TRBJ2-2, with D maybe TRBD1 (6 bases). Trimming pared 6 bases from V and 0 bases from J, leaving 11 bases between. The CDR3 sequence is 15 residues long. Germline V lookup: CDR1 SGHTA, CDR2 FQGNSA. Here the CDR3 reads CASRQGSANTGELFF. For the CDR3, the DNA is TGTGCCAGCAGACAGGGATCCGCGAACACCGGGGAGCTGTTTTTT.

The CDR3 loop reads CASSQETSGDGESGNTIYF. CDR3 sequence (DNA): TGTGCCAGCAGCCAAGAAACCAGCGGGGACGGTGAATCTGGAAACACCATATATTTT. The chain employs TRBV3-1 (or the pseudogene TRBV3-2) and TRBJ1-3, with D perhaps TRBD1 (5 bases). Trimming took off 0 bases at V and 1 base at J, with 19 bases between the two ends. Germline V gene sequence: CDR1 LGHDT, CDR2 YNNKEL (reference sequence). This CDR3 comprises 19 residues.

This chain uses TRBV5-1 with TRBJ1-1; 9 bases align to TRBD1. The CDR3 runs 17 residues. Germline loops: CDR1 SGHRS, CDR2 YFSETQ. The V segment lost 1 base and the J segment 0 bases; nucleotides outside the gene matches: 7. CDR3 in DNA: TGCGCCAGCAGCTTGTCGGGGGGACAGGGCATGAACACTGAAGCTTTCTTT. It translates to CASSLSGGQGMNTEAFF.

This rearrangement joins TRBV7-2 to TRBJ1-2; 10 bases fit TRBD1. The V gene's germline CDR1 is SGHTA and CDR2 FQGNSA. The junction had 7 bases not matched to a gene; V was cut back by 5 bases and J by 4 bases. This CDR3 region has 15 residues. The CDR3 DNA reads TGTGCCAGCAGCCAGGAGGGGACAGGGGTCTATGGCTACACCTTC. As protein: CASSQEGTGVYGYTF.